The clone carrying this T cell receptor (beta chain) was seen a handful of times. Antigen: not known. This specimen belongs to a study of CD8+ T cells in alopecia areata. Study summary: Oral tofacitinib (5 to 10 mg twice daily) was administered to treated patients. Treatment ran 6 to 18 months, with 6 months of follow-up afterward. Study findings and constraints: Scalp samples also yield sequences of resident alphabeta T cells from normal skin. In patients, TCRs were shared less clearly than in mice, and HLA may possibly be involved.

Alopecia areata patients provided lesional scalp punch biopsies and peripheral blood. RNA was extracted and reverse transcribed into cDNA as the sequencing template. Sequencing used immunoSEQ multiplex PCR; TCRdb keeps in-frame clones, though not all of them. The data contain about 7,900 clones, roughly 55% of them singletons. CDR3 length equals 13 residues. Germline V lookup: CDR1 MNHEY, CDR2 SVGAGI. Trimming took 9 bases from V and 0 from J, leaving 12 bases between them. This TCR was recovered from a human donor with alopecia areata. This sample comprised skin, obtained at week 0. The chain has TRBV6-5 and TRBJ2-7; tentative D call: TRBD2 (5 bases). DNA for the CDR3: TGTGCCAGTAAACGAGCGGCCTCCTACGAGCAGTACTTC. This gives the protein CASKRAASYEQYF.